This T cell receptor beta chain was obtained from a study of blood T cell repertoires in COVID-19. Study context: Italy, Spain and the United States were the sources of the convalescent and acute COVID-19 samples. Nucleic acid was either cDNA or gDNA, and it came from T cells, B-cell-depleted T cells, or PBMCs.

Original processing methods: For nucleated cells, counts were estimated from reference gene primer amplification. Produced via immunoSEQ multiplex PCR; TCRdb's table is partial and in-frame only. The D gene and trimming were derived from the DNA, and the V and J assignments and clone size from that table. The data show some 51,000 clones, about 86% seen once. The CDR3 spans 15 residues. Looked up from germline, CDR1 is LGHNA and CDR2 is YNFKEQ. The V end was cut by 2 bases, the J end by 6 bases, with 17 bases between. The J gene is TRBJ2-7, the V gene TRBV4-2, with D perhaps TRBD1 (5 bases). The sequencing sample was made of peripheral blood. This clonotype was obtained from a man aged 55 to 69 with acute or convalescent COVID-19. The CDR3 loop is CASSQPRSRGSEQYF. The DNA of the CDR3 is TGTGCCAGCAGCCAACCAAGGTCAAGGGGATCCGAGCAGTACTTC.